The next 11 T cell receptor beta chains were all read from a single sample in a study of vaccination effects on CD4 cells after COVID-19. Peptide-pool stimulation followed by sequencing identified expanded antigen-specific CD4+ clonotypes in the ViraFEST assay. An approximately 10-day culture period preceded the isolation of CD4+ T cells. Participants were given two doses of BNT162b2 or mRNA-1273 vaccine. What these receptors recognize is not known. Clones were read by immunoSEQ multiplex PCR, and TCRdb kept only the in-frame ones, dropping some. The data contain over 50,000 clones, 60% to 75% of them singletons. Sequencing was performed on CD4+ T cells from PBMCs cultured with HCoV-229E spike peptides, taken after COVID-19 vaccination. These receptors were collected from a human donor who received a COVID-19 vaccine.

Only a few counts were recorded for this clone. The V call is TRBV5-4, the J call TRBJ2-5; 8 nucleotides agree with TRBD1. This CDR3 comprises 14 residues. CDR1 SGHNT and CDR2 YYREEE come from the germline V gene (reference sequence). Trimming removed 2 bases from V and 5 bases from J; junction bases left unmatched: 5. CDR3 loop: CASSFSTGGETQYF. For the CDR3, the DNA is TGTGCCAGCAGCTTCTCTACAGGGGGGGAGACCCAGTACTTC.

The rearrangement uses TRBV23-1 and TRBJ2-7; 9 bases match TRBD2. TRBV23-1 is assigned to the ORF class and has an uncertain function. The V segment lost 0 bases and the J segment 4 bases; nucleotides outside the gene matches: 16. The CDR3 is made up of 19 amino acids. The CDR3 coding sequence is TGCGCCAGCAGTCAATCGGAATGGATATTTAGGCGGGGGGGTTACGAGCAGTACGTC. Translating it yields CASSQSEWIFRRGGYEQYV.

V is TRBV7-3 and J is TRBJ2-1; D not resolved. This CDR3 comprises 14 residues. Looked up from germline, CDR1 is SGHTA and CDR2 is FQGTGA. V lost 4 bases and J 0 bases, leaving 7 bases between the germline ends. The CDR3 loop is CASSSSPSYNEQFF. CDR3 bases: TGTGCCAGCAGCTCCTCCCCCTCCTACAATGAGCAGTTCTTC.

The V and J genes are TRBV28 and TRBJ1-1; D uncertain. Germline V gene data show CDR1 as MDHEN and CDR2 as SYDVKM. CDR3 length: 13 amino acids. Trimming left V 5 bases short and J 2 bases short, with 9 bases between. CDR3 sequence: CASSTVFNTEAFF. The CDR3 region has the DNA TGTGCCAGCAGTACAGTGTTTAACACTGAAGCTTTCTTT.

In its sample, this clone was seen a few times. The genes are TRBV10-2 and TRBJ1-5; no reliable D call. CDR1 WSHSY and CDR2 SAAADI come from the germline V gene. Trimming left V 4 bases short and J 0 bases short, with 13 bases between. The CDR3 has 16 residues. CDR3: CASSAIWGNSNQPQHF. The CDR3 bases are TGCGCCAGCAGTGCAATTTGGGGAAATAGCAATCAGCCCCAGCATTTT.

The V gene is TRBV2, the J gene TRBJ1-1; D call uncertain. The germline CDR1 and CDR2 sequences are SNHLY and FYNNEI. The CDR3 has 14 amino acids. V shed 11 bases and J shed 1 base, with 17 bases lying between them. The CDR3 reads CADGGRSTNTEAFF. The CDR3, as DNA: TGTGCCGACGGAGGCCGGAGTACGAACACTGAAGCTTTCTTT.

The rearrangement links TRBV6-5 to TRBJ2-2; possible D gene TRBD1, 6 bases. V was cut by 5 bases and J by 1 base, with 11 bases left in between. The CDR3 is made up of 15 amino acids. Per the germline V gene, CDR1 is MNHEY and CDR2 is SVGAGI. The CDR3 reads CASSPTTGNTGELFF. CDR3 in DNA: TGTGCCAGCAGTCCCACGACAGGGAACACCGGGGAGCTGTTTTTT.

The J gene is TRBJ1-2, the V gene TRBV6-5, with D unresolved. V was pared by 6 bases and J by 4 bases, with 18 bases between. The CDR3 is 15 amino acids. Germline assignment: CDR1 MNHEY and CDR2 SVGAGI. CDR3 sequence: CASSKREGVAYGYTF. The CDR3 nucleotides read TGTGCCAGCAGCAAAAGGGAAGGCGTCGCCTATGGCTACACCTTC.

This rearrangement joins TRBV15 to TRBJ1-1; D call uncertain. V lost 3 bases and J lost 0, with 14 bases in between. Germline V gene data show CDR1 as LNHNV and CDR2 as YYDKDF (reference sequence). The CDR3 covers 16 residues. The CDR3: CATSSRHTLLNTEAFF. CDR3 in DNA: TGTGCCACCAGCAGTAGACACACTTTGTTGAACACTGAAGCTTTCTTT.

The chain uses TRBV11-1 and TRBJ1-2; D might be TRBD1 (5 bases). CDR1 and CDR2 (germline): SGHAT, FQDESV (reference sequence). V gave up 2 bases and J gave up 3 bases, with 7 bases separating them. CDR3 length: 13 amino acids. The CDR3 nucleotides are TGTGCCAGCAGCTTACAGGGTGACTATGGCTACACCTTC. Protein product: CASSLQGDYGYTF.

The chain links TRBV19 to TRBJ1-1; TRBD1 is a possible D gene (6 bases). CDR3 size: 11 residues. Per the germline V gene, CDR1 is LNHDA and CDR2 is SQIVND (reference sequence). The V end lost 9 bases, the J end lost 6 bases, and 11 bases lay between the germline ends. CDR3 nucleotides: TGTGCCAGCCGGTGGGGGCCTGAAGCTTTCTTT. This gives the protein CASRWGPEAFF.